The rows below give T cell receptor beta chains drawn from one sample of a study of blood T cell repertoires in COVID-19. Using immunoSEQ multiplex PCR, the repertoire was profiled, and TCRdb retains in-frame clones only, with some absent. The sample lists roughly 160,000 clones; around 85% were seen once. Material for sequencing was peripheral blood. The receptors come from a man between 60 and 75 years old with acute or convalescent COVID-19. CDR3s include the opening cysteine and the closing phenylalanine or tryptophan. A D gene is named only where the DNA matches it firmly. Only part of the rows carry a size: once, few, many, or a class if the clone is expanded.

NA,TRBV28,TRBJ2-7,NA,CASSTSPRQANF,NA
NA,TRBV4-1,TRBJ1-3,NA,CASSLRSRAGNTIYF,TGCGCCAGCAGCCTCCGGTCTAGAGCTGGAAACACCATATATTTT
NA,TRBV2,TRBJ2-7,TRBD2,CASSSGARSYEQYF,TGTGCCAGCAGTAGCGGGGCTCGCTCCTACGAGCAGTACTTC
NA,TRBV6-5,TRBJ1-6,TRBD1,CASSYDRGRFNSPLHF,TGTGCCAGCAGTTACGACAGGGGGCGATTTAATTCACCCCTCCACTTT
NA,TRBV9,TRBJ1-3,NA,CASSVNSAGAIYF,TGTGCCAGCAGCGTAAACAGTGCGGGGGCCATATATTTT
NA,TRBV6-5,TRBJ1-5,NA,CASSPDTYQPQHF,TGTGCCAGCAGTCCCGACACATATCAGCCCCAGCATTTT
NA,TRBV7-3,TRBJ2-1,TRBD2,CASSFTGTIGNEQFF,TGTGCCAGCAGCTTCACCGGGACTATCGGCAATGAGCAGTTCTTC
once,TRBV2,TRBJ2-1,TRBD2,CASSESAGADNEQFF,TGTGCCAGCAGTGAGTCAGCGGGAGCCGACAATGAGCAGTTCTTC
NA,TRBV27,TRBJ2-7,TRBD2,CASSFLAGGYEQYF,TGTGCCAGCAGTTTTCTAGCGGGAGGCTACGAGCAGTACTTC
NA,TRBV4-1,TRBJ1-3,NA,CASSLEGGGSGNTIYF,TGCGCCAGCAGCCTGGAGGGTGGGGGGTCTGGAAACACCATATATTTT
NA,TRBV28,TRBJ1-2,TRBD1,CASSPLTGGTTFSYGYTF,TGTGCCAGCAGTCCCTTAACAGGGGGCACCACGTTTAGCTATGGCTACACCTTC
once,TRBV5-1,TRBJ1-2,NA,CASSWQVPYGYTF,TGCGCCAGCAGCTGGCAGGTTCCCTATGGCTACACCTTC
NA,TRBV9,TRBJ1-3,TRBD1,CASSVGGQGARGNTIYF,TGTGCCAGCAGCGTAGGAGGACAGGGGGCGCGAGGAAACACCATATATTTT
NA,TRBV30,TRBJ2-3,NA,CASKGEPTDTQYF,TGTGCCTCCAAGGGGGAACCAACAGATACGCAGTATTTT
NA,TRBV27,TRBJ1-5,TRBD1,CASSPQGGDQPQHF,TGTGCCAGCAGTCCTCAGGGGGGCGATCAGCCCCAGCATTTT
NA,TRBV5-4,TRBJ2-4,NA,CASSLGGAKNIQYF,TGTGCCAGCAGCTTAGGGGGTGCCAAAAACATTCAGTACTTC
NA,TRBV27,TRBJ2-5,NA,CASSFWSSSQETQYF,TGTGCCAGCAGTTTTTGGAGCTCATCCCAGGAGACCCAGTACTTC
NA,TRBV2,TRBJ2-1,TRBD2,CASKTSGRVYNEQFF,TGTGCCAGCAAAACTAGCGGGAGAGTGTACAATGAGCAGTTCTTC
NA,TRBV11-2,TRBJ2-5,NA,CASSRGQLPQETQYF,TGTGCCAGCAGCCGCGGACAGCTGCCACAAGAGACCCAGTACTTC
NA,TRBV4-1,TRBJ1-5,NA,CASSQNRDSNQPQHF,TGCGCCAGCAGCCAAAACAGAGATAGCAATCAGCCCCAGCATTTT
NA,TRBV27,TRBJ2-2,TRBD2,CATRREANTGELFF,TGTGCCACCAGGCGGGAGGCCAACACCGGGGAGCTGTTTTTT
NA,TRBV27,TRBJ2-1,NA,CASSREASYNEQFF,TGTGCCAGCAGTAGGGAGGCATCCTACAATGAGCAGTTCTTC
NA,TRBV7-8,TRBJ1-5,NA,CASSLISDQPQHF,TGTGCCAGCAGCTTAATCAGTGATCAGCCCCAGCATTTT
NA,TRBV15,TRBJ2-2,TRBD1,CATSRWTGRTGELFF,TGTGCCACCAGCAGGTGGACAGGGAGGACCGGGGAGCTGTTTTTT
NA,TRBV11-1,TRBJ2-7,NA,CASSLTVGGSYEQYF,TGTGCCAGCAGCTTAACCGTAGGGGGTTCCTACGAGCAGTACTTC
NA,TRBV28,TRBJ2-7,NA,CASSSGGGAEQYF,TGTGCCAGCAGTTCGGGTGGGGGGGCCGAGCAGTACTTC
NA,TRBV28,TRBJ1-4,NA,CASSSTRQGEKLFF,TGTGCCAGCAGCTCGACACGTCAGGGGGAAAAACTGTTTTTT
NA,TRBV5-1,TRBJ2-2,TRBD2,CASSLQVGGRAIGELFF,TGCGCCAGCAGCTTACAGGTCGGCGGGAGGGCTATCGGGGAGCTGTTTTTT
NA,TRBV11-3,TRBJ2-1,NA,CASSLRGSGTYNEQFF,TGTGCCAGCAGCTTAAGAGGTAGCGGAACTTACAATGAGCAGTTCTTC
NA,TRBV19,TRBJ1-5,NA,CASSGSGGQPQHF,TGTGCCAGTAGTGGTAGCGGGGGTCAGCCCCAGCATTTT
once,TRBV27,TRBJ2-6,NA,CASSLKILLSGANVLTF,TGTGCCAGCAGTTTAAAGATACTACTCTCTGGGGCCAACGTCCTGACTTTC
NA,TRBV7-9,TRBJ2-7,TRBD2,CASSGTTDYEQYF,TGTGCCAGCAGCGGGACTACTGATTACGAGCAGTACTTC
NA,TRBV9,TRBJ2-2,NA,CASSVAGAPPNTGELFF,TGTGCCAGCAGCGTAGCGGGAGCTCCCCCGAACACCGGGGAGCTGTTTTTT
NA,TRBV19,TRBJ1-5,TRBD1,CASSIMQGAQPQHF,TGTGCCAGTAGTATAATGCAGGGGGCCCAGCCCCAGCATTTT
NA,TRBV6-5,TRBJ2-6,NA,CASRDWSSGANVLTF,TGTGCCAGCAGGGACTGGTCCTCTGGGGCCAACGTCCTGACTTTC
NA,TRBV9,TRBJ2-7,NA,CASSVGPGSAWEQYF,TGTGCCAGCAGCGTAGGCCCGGGATCGGCCTGGGAGCAGTACTTC
NA,TRBV2,TRBJ1-2,TRBD1,CASSAGGYGYTF,TGTGCCAGCAGTGCAGGGGGGTATGGCTACACCTTC
NA,TRBV6-5,TRBJ1-5,TRBD1,CASSSDRGYQPQHF,TGTGCCAGCAGCTCGGACAGGGGGTATCAGCCCCAGCATTTT
NA,TRBV6-1,TRBJ2-7,NA,CASSEQGSYEQYF,TGTGCCAGCAGTGAACAGGGGTCCTACGAGCAGTACTTC
NA,TRBV14,TRBJ2-1,NA,CASSQDLKGERNEQFF,TGTGCCAGCAGCCAAGATCTCAAGGGGGAGCGCAATGAGCAGTTCTTC